The present TCR beta chain was sequenced within a study of chemoradiotherapy in HPV16-positive cancers. Across the study: Candidate HPV-specific clones and shared TCR motifs came from two HPV16-positive patients.

Broader study findings: HPV-specific T cells were functionally defined from only a couple of HPV16-positive patients.

Details on this clone: Its specificity is not known.

Repertoires were sampled repeatedly during chemoradiotherapy. The J segment lost 7 bases and the V segment lost 1 base, leaving 4 bases of the junction unmatched. The CDR3 has 15 residues. Per the germline V gene, CDR1 is MGHRA and CDR2 is YSYEKL. Measured with immunoSEQ multiplex PCR; TCRdb has only the in-frame clones, and not every one. The sample carries thousands of clones, around 77% recorded once. The sequence was collected from a human donor with HPV-associated anogenital cancer. The rearrangement joins TRBV4-1 to TRBJ1-6, with TRBD1 matching over 7 bases. The source was tumor tissue, collected from a patient who underwent chemoradiotherapy. The CDR3 is CASSQAGTENSPLHF. Here the CDR3 DNA reads TGCGCCAGCAGCCAAGCCGGGACAGAGAATTCACCCCTCCACTTT.